This TCR beta chain appears in the sequencing data of a study of PD-1 blockade in classical Hodgkin lymphoma. Each patient's relapse followed autologous stem cell transplantation, and brentuximab vedotin exposure varied. Only in-frame clones appear in the TCRdb table, and some are missing; sequencing was by immunoSEQ multiplex PCR. The top ten clones hold 15% to 20% of a sample with about 99,000 clones, 80% to 90% of them seen once. The CDR3 spans 12 residues. V lost 3 bases, J lost 4 bases, and 6 bases lay in between. Germline CDR1 and CDR2: MNHNS and SASEGT. The receptor was derived from a human donor with classical Hodgkin lymphoma. The source material was peripheral blood mononuclear cells (PBMCs), sampled before the second cycle of nivolumab. The gene calls are TRBV6-1 and TRBJ1-2; no definite D call. The CDR3 DNA sequence: TGTGCCAGCAGTGATGGGATCTATGGCTACACCTTC. Its translation: CASSDGIYGYTF.